This T cell receptor beta chain originates from a study of T cells after yellow fever vaccination. On the study more broadly: Preparation of fractions with low cell numbers was performed using SMART-Seq v4 Ultra Low Input. General study findings and limits: Subsequent booster samples again held most clones from primary vaccination (more than 95% CD4, about 86% CD8).

The germline CDR1 and CDR2 sequences are SEHNR and FQNEAQ (reference sequence). V was cut by 4 bases and J by 3 bases, with 16 bases left in between. There are 17 residues in the CDR3. Concerning this clonotype itself: The antigen is undetermined.

The authors made TCR cDNA by 5'RACE template switching, adding a universal primer site and UMIs. Using its own MiXCR run on the 5' RACE reads, TCRdb lists one record per CDR3 protein. This repertoire shows under 550,000 distinct CDR3 sequences, 21% found once; its top ten account for around 17%. The sample in question was PBMCs, obtained around 3 weeks after the first yellow fever vaccination. This TCR was recovered from a man aged 18 to 30 who received the YFV17D yellow fever vaccine. The rearrangement uses TRBV7-9 and TRBJ1-6; D is unresolved. In DNA form, the CDR3 reads TGTGCCAGCAGCTCGGGATGGCCGCAGCGCTATAATTCACCCCTCCACTTT. This sequence encodes CASSSGWPQRYNSPLHF.